This T cell receptor (beta chain) was sequenced during a study of metastatic and nonmetastatic thyroid tumors. General observations from the study: Reportedly, malignant thyroid tumors had significantly higher TCR beta diversity than benign nodules, in blood and tumor.

The entire patient cohort was treatment-naive prior to thyroid surgery. Comment on this clone: Its matching antigen is unknown.

TCRdb re-called the PCR reads through MiXCR. The repertoire holds under 20,000 clones, with roughly 27% as singletons. Germline trimming cut 5 bases from V and 2 bases from J; bases unmatched to any gene: 6. Germline V gives CDR1 MNHNS, CDR2 SASEGT. This CDR3 contains 15 residues. Sequenced: tumor tissue. The sequence was obtained from a male donor with papillary thyroid cancer or a benign thyroid nodule (not recorded which). Some clones in this sample may be carry-over from other donors' samples. This sequence joins TRBV6-1 and TRBJ2-7; 10 positions match TRBD1. The CDR3 DNA reads TGTGCCAGCAGTAAATGGACAGGGGGACCCTACGAGCAGTACTTC. This codes for CASSKWTGGPYEQYF.